This T cell receptor (beta chain) was profiled in a study of T cell changes during pregnancy in multiple sclerosis. The repertoire was sequenced with immunoSEQ multiplex PCR; TCRdb's copy has only in-frame clones and lacks some. Of tens of thousands of clones in the sample, roughly 87% were seen once. The CDR3 sequence is 18 residues long. Germline V CDR1 and CDR2: PRHDT, FYEKMQ (reference sequence). V shed 5 bases and J 3 bases; nucleotides not matched to a gene: 18. The origin of this receptor is a female donor with multiple sclerosis, enrolled in a pregnancy study. The chain couples TRBV13 to TRBJ2-5; the match to TRBD2 covers 7 bases. This specimen consisted of peripheral blood, obtained in the first trimester of pregnancy. Here the CDR3 DNA reads TGTGCCAGCAGCGGGGGTATTTTAAGGACTAGATTAAAAGAGACCCAGTACTTC. Translated, it gives CASSGGILRTRLKETQYF.